The 13 T cell receptor beta chains below come from one sample, sequenced in a study of a mutant IDH1 vaccine in newly diagnosed glioma. Libraries were prepared by immunoSEQ multiplex PCR; TCRdb keeps only in-frame clonotypes and omits some of them. The data show around 84,000 clones, about 81% seen once. Documented time point: week 47, end of study. The vaccine gave 300 ug of a 20-mer mutant IDH1 peptide subcutaneously per dose. What these receptors recognize is not known. The source material was PBMCs, sampled from a glioma patient whose treatment included an IDH1 peptide vaccine. The source of these receptors is a man aged 40-49 years with glioma.

The chain combines TRBV6-5 with TRBJ2-7; maybe TRBD1 (6 bases). The germline gives CDR1 MNHEY, CDR2 SVGAGI. V was cut by 2 bases and J by 2 bases, with 10 bases left in between. The CDR3 runs to 14 residues. The CDR3 DNA follows: TGTGCCAGCAGTTACCCAGGACAGACCTACGAGCAGTACTTC. Protein: CASSYPGQTYEQYF.

The chain recombines TRBV19 with TRBJ1-4; 8 bases are shared with TRBD1. The CDR3 extends over 15 amino acids. V trimming: 6 bases; J trimming: 5 bases; junction bases outside the gene matches: 8. The germline V gene encodes CDR1 LNHDA and CDR2 SQIVND (reference sequence). As DNA, the CDR3 is TGTGCCAGTAGCCCCGGACAGGGCGGCAATGAAAAACTGTTTTTT. Amino acid sequence: CASSPGQGGNEKLFF.

This chain uses TRBV6-1 with TRBJ1-2; no clear D. Between the trimmed V and J ends, which lost 8 bases and 2 bases, there was a span of 6 bases. The germline CDR1 and CDR2 sequences are MNHNS and SASEGT. The CDR3 is 11 residues long. CDR3 loop: CASEANYGYTF. The CDR3 nucleotides read TGTGCCAGCGAAGCGAACTATGGCTACACCTTC.

This clone was found once. This chain links TRBV4-2 with TRBJ2-7; 7 nucleotides agree with TRBD1. The V segment lost 4 bases and the J segment 4 bases; nucleotides outside the gene matches: 13. The CDR3 covers 16 residues. Per germline, CDR1 LGHNA and CDR2 YNFKEQ. The CDR3 sequence: CASSPRTGIVSYEQYF. The CDR3 DNA reads as TGTGCCAGCAGCCCTCGGACAGGTATCGTGTCGTACGAGCAGTACTTC.

The rearrangement links TRBV7-2 to TRBJ1-4; TRBD1 matches at 11 bases. The CDR3 contains 15 residues. With V trimmed by 6 bases and J by 8 bases, 8 bases remained unmatched. Germline V CDR1 and CDR2: SGHTA, FQGNSA. CDR3: CASSSGTGGSEKLFF. For the CDR3, the DNA is TGTGCCAGCAGTTCCGGGACAGGGGGTAGCGAAAAACTGTTTTTT.

The chain couples TRBV27 to TRBJ2-7, with 7 nucleotides matching TRBD1. V trimming: 3 bases; J trimming: 0 bases; junction bases outside the gene matches: 5. CDR1 is MNHEY and CDR2 is SMNVEV in the germline V gene (reference sequence). CDR3 length: 15 residues. CDR3 protein: CASSFAGTASYEQYF. The CDR3 DNA reads as TGTGCCAGCAGTTTCGCCGGGACAGCCTCCTACGAGCAGTACTTC.

The chain carries TRBV19 and TRBJ2-5; possibly TRBD2 for D (5 bases). Per the germline V gene, CDR1 is LNHDA and CDR2 is SQIVND (reference sequence). The V end was cut by 3 bases, the J end by 5 bases, with 10 bases between. This CDR3 comprises 13 residues. This CDR3 reads CASSIFTGETQYF. CDR3 nucleotide sequence: TGTGCCAGTAGTATTTTTACGGGGGAGACCCAGTACTTC.

The gene calls are TRBV10-2 and TRBJ2-1, with D perhaps matching TRBD1 or TRBD2 (6 bases each). CDR1 is WSHSY and CDR2 is SAAADI in the germline V gene. This CDR3 region has 13 residues. With 7 bases removed from V and 3 bases from J, the gap between germline ends came to 10 bases. This CDR3 is CASTGGLYNEQFF. CDR3 in DNA: TGCGCCAGCACTGGGGGGCTCTACAATGAGCAGTTCTTC.

The rearrangement joins TRBV7-9 to TRBJ2-1; the D gene is possibly TRBD1 (5 bases). V dropped 5 bases and J dropped 1 base, with 21 bases sitting between them. The germline V gene encodes CDR1 SEHNR and CDR2 FQNEAQ (reference sequence). CDR3 size: 18 residues. The CDR3 DNA is TGTGCCAGCAGCCGAGTAGGGGCCCAAAAACTATCCTACAATGAGCAGTTCTTC. Translating gives CASSRVGAQKLSYNEQFF. Variable domain in full (rest from reference TRBV7-9 and TRBJ2-1): DTGVSQNPRHKITKRGQNVTFRCDPISEHNRLYWYRQTLGQGPEFLTYFQNEAQLEKSRLLSDRFSAERPKGSFSTLEIQRTEQGDSAMYLCASSRVGAQKLSYNEQFFGPGTRLTVL.

This clone has just a few counts. This chain connects TRBV2 to TRBJ2-7; D may be TRBD1 (5 bases). V lost 3 bases and J lost 5, with 11 bases in between. Germline values: CDR1 SNHLY, CDR2 FYNNEI. This CDR3 is 13 amino acids long. Here the CDR3 DNA reads TGTGCCAGCAGTGAGCAGGGTTTCAACGAGCAGTACTTC. Translation: CASSEQGFNEQYF.

The chain links TRBV28 to TRBJ2-1; 11 positions agree with TRBD2. V shed 4 bases and J 7 bases; nucleotides not matched to a gene: 6. The CDR3 has 15 amino acids. Germline assignment: CDR1 MDHEN and CDR2 SYDVKM. In nucleotides, the CDR3 is TGTGCCAGCAGTTCCGTAGCGGGAGGGTCAAATGAGCAGTTCTTC. It is translated as CASSSVAGGSNEQFF.

V gene TRBV2 combines with J gene TRBJ2-6; 8 bases match TRBD1. The CDR3 consists of 17 residues. Germline V gene lookup returns CDR1 SNHLY and CDR2 FYNNEI. After removal of 3 bases from V and 4 bases from J, the junction contained 8 bases not matched to a gene. CDR3 amino acids: CASSDGQGAPGANVLTF. The CDR3 DNA follows: TGTGCCAGCAGTGATGGCCAGGGGGCGCCCGGGGCCAACGTCCTGACTTTC.

This clone showed up just once. The chain couples TRBV7-2 to TRBJ1-4, with D perhaps matching TRBD1 (5 bases). Trimming removed 4 bases from V and 8 bases from J, with 17 bases in between. Germline CDR1 reads SGHTA; CDR2 reads FQGNSA. The CDR3 length is 15 residues. Here the CDR3 DNA reads TGTGCCAGCAGCTCCCAACCTCCGCGGGGGGAAAAACTGTTTTTT. Residues: CASSSQPPRGEKLFF.